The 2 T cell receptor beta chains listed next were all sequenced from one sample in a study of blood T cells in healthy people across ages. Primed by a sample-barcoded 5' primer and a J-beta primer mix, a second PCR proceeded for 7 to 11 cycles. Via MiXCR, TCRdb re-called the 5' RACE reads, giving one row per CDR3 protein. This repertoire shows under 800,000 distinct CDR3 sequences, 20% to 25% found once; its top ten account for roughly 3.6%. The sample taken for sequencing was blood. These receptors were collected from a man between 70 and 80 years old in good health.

Here the CDR3 reads CAWSVQRKTAATYNEQFF. Written as DNA, the CDR3 is TGTGCCTGGAGTGTACAGAGGAAGACAGCGGCTACCTACAATGAGCAGTTCTTC. The genes are TRBV30 and TRBJ2-1; D may match TRBD1 or TRBD2 (5 bases each). CDR3 length: 18 residues. Trimming cost V 0 bases and J 2 bases, with 20 bases left between them. The germline V gene encodes CDR1 GTSNPN and CDR2 SVGIG (reference sequence).

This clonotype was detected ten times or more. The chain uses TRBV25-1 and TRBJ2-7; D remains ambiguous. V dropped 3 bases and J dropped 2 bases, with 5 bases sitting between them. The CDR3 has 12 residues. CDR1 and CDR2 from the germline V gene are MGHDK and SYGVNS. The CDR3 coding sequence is TGTGCCAGCAGTGACAGACCCTACGAGCAGTACTTC. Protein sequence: CASSDRPYEQYF.